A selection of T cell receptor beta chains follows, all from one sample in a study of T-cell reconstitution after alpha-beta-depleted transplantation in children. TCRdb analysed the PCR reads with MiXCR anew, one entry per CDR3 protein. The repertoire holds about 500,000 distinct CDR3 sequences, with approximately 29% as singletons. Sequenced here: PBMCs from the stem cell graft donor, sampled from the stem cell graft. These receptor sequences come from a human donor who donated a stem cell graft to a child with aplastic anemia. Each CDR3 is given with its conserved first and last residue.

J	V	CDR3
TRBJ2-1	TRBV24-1	CATSKDRTSSYNEQFF
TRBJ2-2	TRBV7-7	CASSRDRVGELFF
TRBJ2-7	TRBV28	CASSRPPSYEQYF
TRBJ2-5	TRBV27	CASSSERQDRGRRETQYF
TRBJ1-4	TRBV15	CATSPPMSEKLFF
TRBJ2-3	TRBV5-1	CASSPEDKGLYTDTQYF
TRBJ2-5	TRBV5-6	CASSLRSGRNAETQYF
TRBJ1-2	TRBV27	CASSKGHDYGYTF
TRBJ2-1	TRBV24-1	CATSENRPWYSSYNEQFF
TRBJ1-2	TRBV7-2	CASSPDRARGYTF
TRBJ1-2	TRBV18	CASSGQGGGYTF
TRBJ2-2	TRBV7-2	CASSPGQGSTGELFF
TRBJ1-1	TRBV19	CASSISHTEAFF
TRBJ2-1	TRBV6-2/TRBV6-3	CAVKGGSYNEQFF
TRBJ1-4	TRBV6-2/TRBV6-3	CASSHRTGIDNEKLFF